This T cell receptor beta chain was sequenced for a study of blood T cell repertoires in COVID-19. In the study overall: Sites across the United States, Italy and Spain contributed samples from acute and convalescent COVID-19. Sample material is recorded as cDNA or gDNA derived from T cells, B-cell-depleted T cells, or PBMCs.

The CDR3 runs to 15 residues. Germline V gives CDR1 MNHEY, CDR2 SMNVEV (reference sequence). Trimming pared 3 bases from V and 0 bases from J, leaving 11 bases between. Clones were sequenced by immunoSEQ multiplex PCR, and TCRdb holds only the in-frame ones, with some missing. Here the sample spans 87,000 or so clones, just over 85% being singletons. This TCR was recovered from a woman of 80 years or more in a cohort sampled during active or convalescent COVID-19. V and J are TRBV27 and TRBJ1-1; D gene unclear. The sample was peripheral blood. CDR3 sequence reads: CASSLKQTMNTEAFF. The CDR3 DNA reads TGTGCCAGCAGTTTGAAACAGACTATGAACACTGAAGCTTTCTTT.